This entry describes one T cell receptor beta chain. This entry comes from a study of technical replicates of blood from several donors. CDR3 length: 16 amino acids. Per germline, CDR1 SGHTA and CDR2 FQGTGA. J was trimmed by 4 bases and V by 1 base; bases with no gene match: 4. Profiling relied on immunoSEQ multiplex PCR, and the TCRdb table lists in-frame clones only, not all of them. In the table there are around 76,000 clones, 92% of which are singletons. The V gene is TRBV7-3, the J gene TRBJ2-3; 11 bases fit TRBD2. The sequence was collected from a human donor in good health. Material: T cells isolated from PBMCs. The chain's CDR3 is CASSLRTSGPADTQYF. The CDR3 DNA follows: TGTGCCAGCAGCTTAAGGACTAGCGGGCCCGCAGATACGCAGTATTTT.